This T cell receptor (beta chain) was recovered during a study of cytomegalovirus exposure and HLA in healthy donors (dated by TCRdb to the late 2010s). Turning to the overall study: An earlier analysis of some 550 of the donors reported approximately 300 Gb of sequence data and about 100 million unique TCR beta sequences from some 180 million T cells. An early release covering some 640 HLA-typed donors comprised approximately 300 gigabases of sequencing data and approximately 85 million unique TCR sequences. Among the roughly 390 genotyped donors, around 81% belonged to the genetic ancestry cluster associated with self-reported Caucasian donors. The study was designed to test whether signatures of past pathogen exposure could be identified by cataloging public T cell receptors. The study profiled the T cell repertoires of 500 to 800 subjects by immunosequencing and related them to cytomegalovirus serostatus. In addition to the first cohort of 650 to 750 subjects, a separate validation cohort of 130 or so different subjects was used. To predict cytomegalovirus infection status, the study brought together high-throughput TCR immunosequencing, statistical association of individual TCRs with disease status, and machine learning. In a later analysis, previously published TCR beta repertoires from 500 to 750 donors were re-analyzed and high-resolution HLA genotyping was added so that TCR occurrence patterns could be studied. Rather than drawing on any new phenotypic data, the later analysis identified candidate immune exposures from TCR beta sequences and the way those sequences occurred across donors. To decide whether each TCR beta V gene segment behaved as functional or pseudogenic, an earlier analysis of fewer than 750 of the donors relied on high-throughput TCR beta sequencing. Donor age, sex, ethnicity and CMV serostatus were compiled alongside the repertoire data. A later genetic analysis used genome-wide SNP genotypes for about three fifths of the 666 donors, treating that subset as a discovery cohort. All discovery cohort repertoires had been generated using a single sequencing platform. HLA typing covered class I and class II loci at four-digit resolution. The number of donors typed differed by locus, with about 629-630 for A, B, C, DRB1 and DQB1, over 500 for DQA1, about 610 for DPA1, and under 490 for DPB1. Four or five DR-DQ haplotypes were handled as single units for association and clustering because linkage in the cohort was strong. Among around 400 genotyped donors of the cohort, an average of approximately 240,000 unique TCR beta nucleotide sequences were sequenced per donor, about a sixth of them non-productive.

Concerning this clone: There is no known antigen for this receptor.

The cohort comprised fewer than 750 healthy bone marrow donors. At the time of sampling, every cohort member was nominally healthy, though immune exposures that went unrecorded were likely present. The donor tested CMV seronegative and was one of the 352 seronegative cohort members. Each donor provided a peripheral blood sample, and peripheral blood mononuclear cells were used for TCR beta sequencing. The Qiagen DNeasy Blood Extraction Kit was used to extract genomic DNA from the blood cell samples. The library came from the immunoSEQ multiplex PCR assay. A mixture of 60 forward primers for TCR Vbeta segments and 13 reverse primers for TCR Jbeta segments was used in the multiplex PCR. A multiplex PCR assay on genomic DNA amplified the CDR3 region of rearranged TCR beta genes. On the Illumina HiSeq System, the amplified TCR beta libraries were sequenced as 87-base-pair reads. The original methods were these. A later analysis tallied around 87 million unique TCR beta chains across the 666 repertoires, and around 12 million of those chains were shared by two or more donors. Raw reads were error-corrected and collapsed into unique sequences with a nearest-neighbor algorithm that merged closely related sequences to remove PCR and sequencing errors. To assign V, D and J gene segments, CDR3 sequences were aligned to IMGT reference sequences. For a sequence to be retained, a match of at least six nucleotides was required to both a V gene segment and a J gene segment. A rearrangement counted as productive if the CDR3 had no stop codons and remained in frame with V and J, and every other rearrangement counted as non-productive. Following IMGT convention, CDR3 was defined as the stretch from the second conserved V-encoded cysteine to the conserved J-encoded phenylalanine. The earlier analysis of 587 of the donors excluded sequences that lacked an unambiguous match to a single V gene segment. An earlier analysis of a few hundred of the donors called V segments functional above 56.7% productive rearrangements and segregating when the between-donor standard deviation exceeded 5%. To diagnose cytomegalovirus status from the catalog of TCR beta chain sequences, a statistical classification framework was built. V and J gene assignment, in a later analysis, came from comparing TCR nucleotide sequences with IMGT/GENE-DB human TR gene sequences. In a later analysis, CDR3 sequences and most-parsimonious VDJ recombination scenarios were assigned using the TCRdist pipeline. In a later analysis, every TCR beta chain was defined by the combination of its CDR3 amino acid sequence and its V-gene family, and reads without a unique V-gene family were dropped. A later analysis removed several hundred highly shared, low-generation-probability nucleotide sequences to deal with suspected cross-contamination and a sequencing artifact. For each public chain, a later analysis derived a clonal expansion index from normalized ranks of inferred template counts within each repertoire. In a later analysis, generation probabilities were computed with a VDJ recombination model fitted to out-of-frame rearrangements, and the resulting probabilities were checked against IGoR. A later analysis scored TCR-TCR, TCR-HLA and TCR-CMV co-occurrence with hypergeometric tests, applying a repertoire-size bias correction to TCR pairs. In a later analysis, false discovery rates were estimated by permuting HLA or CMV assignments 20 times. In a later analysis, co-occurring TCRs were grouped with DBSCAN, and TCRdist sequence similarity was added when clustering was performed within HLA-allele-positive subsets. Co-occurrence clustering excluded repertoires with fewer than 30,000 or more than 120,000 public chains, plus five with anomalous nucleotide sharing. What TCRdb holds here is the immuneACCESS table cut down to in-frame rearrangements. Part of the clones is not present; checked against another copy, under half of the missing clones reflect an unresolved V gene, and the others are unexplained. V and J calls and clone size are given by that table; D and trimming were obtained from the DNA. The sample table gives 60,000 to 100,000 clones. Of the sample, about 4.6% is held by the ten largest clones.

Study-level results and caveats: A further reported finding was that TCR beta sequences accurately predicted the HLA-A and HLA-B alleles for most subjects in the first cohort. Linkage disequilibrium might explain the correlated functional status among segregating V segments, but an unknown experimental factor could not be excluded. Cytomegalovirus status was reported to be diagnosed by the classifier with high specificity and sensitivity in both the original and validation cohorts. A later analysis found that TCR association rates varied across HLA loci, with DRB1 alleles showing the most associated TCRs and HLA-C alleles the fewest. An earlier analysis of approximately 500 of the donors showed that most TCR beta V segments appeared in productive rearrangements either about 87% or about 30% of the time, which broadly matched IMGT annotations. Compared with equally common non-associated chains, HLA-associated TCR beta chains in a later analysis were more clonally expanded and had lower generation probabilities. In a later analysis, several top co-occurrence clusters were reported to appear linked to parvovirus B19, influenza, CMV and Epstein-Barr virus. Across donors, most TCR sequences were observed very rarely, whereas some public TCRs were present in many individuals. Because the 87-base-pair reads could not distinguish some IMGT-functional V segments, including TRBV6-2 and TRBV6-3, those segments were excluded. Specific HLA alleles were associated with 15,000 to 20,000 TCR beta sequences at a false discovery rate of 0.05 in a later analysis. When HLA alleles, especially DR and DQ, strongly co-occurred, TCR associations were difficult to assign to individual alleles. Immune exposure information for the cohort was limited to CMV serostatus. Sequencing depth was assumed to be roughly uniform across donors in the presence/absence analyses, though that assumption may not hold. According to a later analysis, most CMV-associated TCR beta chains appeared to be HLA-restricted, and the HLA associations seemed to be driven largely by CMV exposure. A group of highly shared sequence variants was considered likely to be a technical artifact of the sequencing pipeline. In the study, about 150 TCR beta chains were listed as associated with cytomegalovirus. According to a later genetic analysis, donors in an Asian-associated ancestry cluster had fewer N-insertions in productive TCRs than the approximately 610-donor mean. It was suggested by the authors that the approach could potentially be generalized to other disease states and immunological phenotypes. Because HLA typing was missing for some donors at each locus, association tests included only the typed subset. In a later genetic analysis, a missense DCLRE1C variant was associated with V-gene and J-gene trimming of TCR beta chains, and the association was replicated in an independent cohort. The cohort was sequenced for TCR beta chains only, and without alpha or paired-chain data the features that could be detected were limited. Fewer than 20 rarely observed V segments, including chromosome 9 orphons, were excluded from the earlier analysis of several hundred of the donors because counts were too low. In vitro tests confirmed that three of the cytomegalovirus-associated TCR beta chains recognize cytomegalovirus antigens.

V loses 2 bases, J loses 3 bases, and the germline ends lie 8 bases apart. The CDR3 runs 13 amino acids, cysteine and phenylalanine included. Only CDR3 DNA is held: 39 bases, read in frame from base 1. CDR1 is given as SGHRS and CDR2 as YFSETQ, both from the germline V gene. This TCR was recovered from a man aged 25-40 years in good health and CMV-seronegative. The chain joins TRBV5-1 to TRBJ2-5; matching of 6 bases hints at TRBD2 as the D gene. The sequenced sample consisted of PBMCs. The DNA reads TGCGCCAGCAGCTTACCTAGCGAAGAGACCCAGTACTTC. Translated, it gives CASSLPSEETQYF.